The 12 T cell receptor beta chains below all came from one sample that was sequenced in a study of cytomegalovirus exposure and HLA in healthy donors. The PCR contained 60 Vbeta and 13 Jbeta primers. Method: immunoSEQ multiplex PCR; TCRdb's copy keeps in-frame clones and lacks some. The data show 100,000 or so clones, with 82% seen just once and roughly 3.4% held by the top ten. Sequenced sample: PBMCs. The receptor source for this set is a man younger than 40 in good health and CMV-seropositive.

The chain is built from TRBV4-3 and TRBJ1-6; a possible D gene is TRBD1 (6 bases). CDR1 and CDR2 from the germline V gene are LGHNA and YSLEER. CDR3 length: 16 amino acids. V lost 3 bases and J 5 bases, leaving 14 bases between the germline ends. CDR3 in amino acids: CASSQGAGDNNSPLHF. The CDR3 coding sequence is TGCGCCAGCAGCCAGGGGGCAGGGGATAATAATTCACCCCTCCACTTT.

For the CDR3, the DNA is TGTGCCAGCAGCAACCCGGGACTAGCGTACACCGGGGAGCTGTTTTTT. Its translation: CASSNPGLAYTGELFF. The chain couples TRBV5-4 to TRBJ2-2; 10 bases align to TRBD2. V lost 4 bases, J lost 3 bases, and 6 bases stayed unmatched. Germline V CDR1 and CDR2: SGHNT, YYREEE (reference sequence). The CDR3 has 16 residues.

This rearrangement joins TRBV29-1 to TRBJ2-7, with 13 bases matching TRBD2. The CDR3 totals 14 residues. The trim removed 6 bases at V and 6 bases at J, leaving 8 bases unmatched. The germline V gene encodes CDR1 SQVTM and CDR2 ANQGSEA. CDR3 in DNA: TGCAGCGTCGTCCCCCGGACTAGCGGGAGCGAGCAGTACTTC. Encoded protein: CSVVPRTSGSEQYF.

The gene calls are TRBV6-5 and TRBJ2-7, with D perhaps TRBD1 (5 bases). Germline values: CDR1 MNHEY, CDR2 SVGAGI. The CDR3 is 15 amino acids. Between the trimmed V and J ends, which lost 0 bases and 6 bases, there was a span of 15 bases. As DNA, the CDR3 is TGTGCCAGCAGTTACTCGGGGCTGGCTTTTGGCGAGCAGTACTTC. Translation: CASSYSGLAFGEQYF.

V usage is TRBV5-1 and J usage is TRBJ2-3; no firm D call. The CDR3 consists of 15 residues. V was trimmed by 4 bases and J by 2 bases, leaving 14 bases between them. Germline V gene sequence: CDR1 SGHRS, CDR2 YFSETQ. The CDR3 here is CASSADSAHTDTQYF. The CDR3 DNA follows: TGCGCCAGCAGCGCTGACTCCGCACACACAGATACGCAGTATTTT.

This clone was seen only a few times. The V and J genes are TRBV5-4 and TRBJ1-1; D not resolved. V shed 2 bases and J shed 4 bases, with 9 bases lying between them. This CDR3 is built from 13 residues. Germline CDR1 SGHNT, CDR2 YYREEE (reference sequence). CDR3 protein: CASSLKRATEAFF. The CDR3 nucleotides read TGTGCCAGCAGCTTAAAGCGGGCCACTGAAGCTTTCTTT.

The chain uses TRBV19 and TRBJ2-3; 7 nucleotides agree with TRBD1. Germline CDR1 and CDR2: LNHDA and SQIVND (reference sequence). J gave up 0 bases and V 9 bases, and 3 bases lay outside the gene matches. The CDR3 is 13 residues long. This CDR3 reads CASLGQSTDTQYF. In nucleotides, the CDR3 is TGTGCCAGCCTGGGACAGAGCACAGATACGCAGTATTTT. Full variable domain (rest looked up from reference TRBV19 and TRBJ2-3): DGGITQSPKYLFRKEGQNVTLSCEQNLNHDAMYWYRQDPGQGLRLIYYSQIVNDFQKGDIAEGYSVSREKKESFPLTVTSAQKNPTAFYLCASLGQSTDTQYFGPGTRLTVL.

V is TRBV28 and J is TRBJ2-7, with D hard to call. Trimming removed 8 bases from V and 4 bases from J, with 15 bases in between. This CDR3 has 13 residues. Germline assignment: CDR1 MDHEN and CDR2 SYDVKM. CDR3 DNA: TGTGCCAGCGGTTCCCTTGACAATTACGAGCAGTACTTC. Translated: CASGSLDNYEQYF.

The chain links TRBV11-2 to TRBJ2-1, with TRBD1 as a possible D gene (6 bases). CDR1 is SGHAT and CDR2 is FQNNGV in the germline V gene. The CDR3 is 15 amino acids. Deletions cut 5 bases from V and 5 bases from J, with 16 bases between. Here the CDR3 DNA reads TGTGCCAGCAGCCTTAGGGGGTTTGTAAACAATGAGCAGTTCTTC. Protein: CASSLRGFVNNEQFF.

The J gene is TRBJ2-1, the V gene TRBV7-7; 10 nucleotides match TRBD2. The V gene's germline CDR1 is SSHAT and CDR2 FNYEAQ (reference sequence). Losses at the gene ends were 5 bases for V and 7 bases for J; bases not matched to a gene: 11. This CDR3 spans 16 amino acids. The CDR3 loop is CASSPHPSGRLNEQFF. In nucleotides, the CDR3 is TGTGCCAGCAGCCCTCACCCTAGCGGGAGATTGAATGAGCAGTTCTTC.

This chain connects TRBV29-1 to TRBJ2-1, with D uncertain. CDR3 length: 11 amino acids. V was shortened by 3 bases and J by 4 bases, with 4 bases between the two germline ends. CDR1 and CDR2 (germline): SQVTM, ANQGSEA. CDR3 protein: CSVERYNEQFF. In nucleotides, the CDR3 is TGCAGCGTTGAGAGGTACAATGAGCAGTTCTTC.

In DNA form, the CDR3 reads TGTGCCAGCAGAAACGGCGGAATGAACACCGGGGAGCTGTTTTTT. Protein: CASRNGGMNTGELFF. J is TRBJ2-2 and V is TRBV6-6; no reliable D call. V lost 6 bases, J lost 1 base, and 12 bases lay in between. Germline-derived CDR1 and CDR2 are MNHNY and SVGAGI (reference sequence). There are 15 residues in the CDR3.